The 5 T cell receptor beta chains below come from one sample, sequenced in a study of STAT5B mutations in CD4+ large granular lymphocyte leukemia. The data were produced by immunoSEQ multiplex PCR, yet TCRdb's version contains in-frame clones alone and is incomplete. Of over 35,000 clones in the sample, roughly 85% were seen once. The sample comprised CD4+ T cells from blood buffy coats. Every receptor here comes from a human donor in good health.

The rearrangement joins TRBV5-1 to TRBJ1-5; 9 nucleotides match TRBD1. Germline CDR1 reads SGHRS; CDR2 reads YFSETQ. The CDR3 contains 16 residues. The trim removed 0 bases at V and 7 bases at J, leaving 8 bases unmatched. CDR3 coding DNA: TGCGCCAGCAGCTTGGAGGGGACAGGGATGGGGCAGCCCCAGCATTTT. Translating it yields CASSLEGTGMGQPQHF.

The chain recombines TRBV6-6 with TRBJ2-2; 7 bases map to TRBD2. After removal of 5 bases from V and 0 bases from J, the junction contained 6 bases not matched to a gene. Germline CDR1 reads MNHNY; CDR2 reads SVGAGI (reference sequence). CDR3 length equals 16 residues. CDR3 residues: CASSPGGSTNTGELFF. DNA for the CDR3: TGTGCCAGCAGTCCCGGGGGGAGTACGAACACCGGGGAGCTGTTTTTT.

The chain has TRBV10-3 and TRBJ1-1; 7 bases agree with TRBD1. V shed 4 bases, J shed 5 bases, and the junction held 7 bases outside the gene matches. The CDR3 is 14 amino acids. The germline V gene has CDR1 ENHRY and CDR2 SYGVKD. Here the CDR3 reads CAISGVGGETEAFF. In DNA form, the CDR3 reads TGTGCCATCAGTGGTGTAGGGGGCGAGACTGAAGCTTTCTTT.

The V call is TRBV7-2, the J call TRBJ2-2; D not certain. Trimming took 0 bases from V and 3 from J, leaving 5 bases between them. This CDR3 region has 14 residues. Germline assignment: CDR1 SGHTA and CDR2 FQGNSA. The CDR3 sequence is CASSLASHTGELFF. The CDR3 region has the DNA TGTGCCAGCAGCTTAGCGAGTCACACCGGGGAGCTGTTTTTT.

The chain joins TRBV19 to TRBJ2-7; D gene unclear. This CDR3 has 18 residues. Germline CDR1 and CDR2: LNHDA and SQIVND (reference sequence). V lost 3 bases to trimming and J lost 0 bases, with 21 bases between them. The CDR3: CASSMPLLGGPSSYEQYF. The CDR3 nucleotides read TGTGCCAGTAGTATGCCCCTTCTTGGCGGACCTAGCTCCTACGAGCAGTACTTC. The full variable domain, with the rest looked up from reference TRBV19 and TRBJ2-7, is DGGITQSPKYLFRKEGQNVTLSCEQNLNHDAMYWYRQDPGQGLRLIYYSQIVNDFQKGDIAEGYSVSREKKESFPLTVTSAQKNPTAFYLCASSMPLLGGPSSYEQYFGPGTRLTVT.